The 19 T cell receptor beta chains below were found in one sample sequenced in a study of graft-versus-host responses after intestinal transplantation. Their cognate antigens are unknown. Profiled with immunoSEQ multiplex PCR; TCRdb holds only in-frame clones, not every one. The repertoire holds about 70,000 clones, with 94% as singletons. The input for sequencing was unstimulated CD8+ T cells sorted from spleen or lymph node cells, taken before intestinal transplant. The receptors were gathered from a human donor who received an intestinal transplant.

V gene TRBV7-9 combines with J gene TRBJ2-3; 11 nucleotides line up with TRBD2. Germline V gene data show CDR1 as SEHNR and CDR2 as FQNEAQ (reference sequence). V lost 2 bases to trimming and J lost 3 bases; unmatched junction nucleotides: 7. The CDR3 extends over 17 amino acids. The CDR3 spells CASSLITSGRPTDTQYF. For the CDR3, the DNA is TGTGCCAGCAGCTTAATTACTAGCGGGAGACCGACAGATACGCAGTATTTT. The entire variable domain, with the rest obtained from reference TRBV7-9 and TRBJ2-3, is as follows: DTGVSQNPRHKITKRGQNVTFRCDPISEHNRLYWYRQTLGQGPEFLTYFQNEAQLEKSRLLSDRFSAERPKGSFSTLEIQRTEQGDSAMYLCASSLITSGRPTDTQYFGPGTRLTVL.

The J gene is TRBJ1-1, the V gene TRBV28; no firm D call. Trimming cost V 2 bases and J 2 bases, with 12 bases left between them. The CDR3 length is 15 residues. Germline V gene data show CDR1 as MDHEN and CDR2 as SYDVKM. As DNA, the CDR3 is TGTGCCAGCAGTTTACCCTATGAAGGAAACACTGAAGCTTTCTTT. It specifies CASSLPYEGNTEAFF. The full variable domain, in which reference TRBV28 and TRBJ1-1 provide the parts outside the CDR3, is DVKVTQSSRYLVKRTGEKVFLECVQDMDHENMFWYRQDPGLGLRLIYFSYDVKMKEKGDIPEGYSVSREKKERFSLILESASTNQTSMYLCASSLPYEGNTEAFFGQGTRLTVV.

V and J are TRBV5-1 and TRBJ1-1, with 9 bases lining up with TRBD1. The CDR3 contains 13 residues. Looked up from germline, CDR1 is SGHRS and CDR2 is YFSETQ. The V gene end was trimmed by 10 bases and the J gene end by 2 bases; junction bases not matched to a gene: 6. This CDR3 reads CAGAGQGNTEAFF. The CDR3 region has the DNA TGCGCCGGTGCGGGACAGGGAAACACTGAAGCTTTCTTT.

In the case of this clone: Other DNA sequences in this specimen translate into the identical CDR3. The chain combines TRBV9 with TRBJ2-7; D is unclear. Germline V lookup: CDR1 SGDLS, CDR2 YYNGEE. The CDR3 extends over 14 amino acids. V was shortened by 0 bases and J by 1 base, with 8 bases between the two germline ends. CDR3: CASSVATGSYEQYF. Written as DNA, the CDR3 is TGTGCCAGCAGCGTAGCTACCGGGTCCTACGAGCAGTACTTC.

J is TRBJ2-1 and V is TRBV4-1, with 9 positions matching TRBD1. CDR3 length: 17 amino acids. Germline trimming cut 1 base from V and 0 bases from J; bases unmatched to any gene: 4. The germline gives CDR1 MGHRA, CDR2 YSYEKL. This chain's CDR3 is CASSQAPTGGSYNEQFF. In DNA form, the CDR3 reads TGCGCCAGCAGCCAAGCCCCGACAGGGGGCTCCTACAATGAGCAGTTCTTC.

The chain recombines TRBV6-5 with TRBJ1-5; the D is unclear. Germline CDR1 is MNHEY and CDR2 is SVGAGI. CDR3 length: 13 amino acids. Trimming removed 0 bases at V and 5 bases at J, with 5 bases between. This CDR3 is CASSYSRDQPQHF. As DNA, the CDR3 is TGTGCCAGCAGTTACTCAAGGGATCAGCCCCAGCATTTT.

This rearrangement joins TRBV10-3 to TRBJ2-1; D may be TRBD2 (5 bases). Trimming pared 0 bases from V and 7 bases from J, leaving 16 bases between. The CDR3 has 16 amino acids. Germline V lookup: CDR1 ENHRY, CDR2 SYGVKD. The CDR3 DNA follows: TGTGCCATCAGTGAGTCCTGGGTGGGAGTGGGGAATGAGCAGTTCTTC. Protein product: CAISESWVGVGNEQFF.

V gene TRBV7-2 combines with J gene TRBJ2-7, with D hard to call. In germline, CDR1 is SGHTA, CDR2 FQGNSA. There are 12 residues in the CDR3. The V and J ends lost 1 base and 3 bases respectively, with 4 bases between them. In nucleotides, the CDR3 is TGTGCCAGCAGCTTAGACTTCTACGAGCAGTACTTC. This translates into CASSLDFYEQYF.

This clone showed up just once. The J gene is TRBJ2-7, the V gene TRBV10-2; possible D gene TRBD1, 6 bases. The CDR3 is 14 amino acids. Trimming cost V 3 bases and J 3 bases, with 12 bases left between them. Germline-derived CDR1 and CDR2 are WSHSY and SAAADI. The chain's CDR3 is CASSDQGFGYEQYF. The CDR3 nucleotides read TGCGCCAGCAGTGATCAGGGGTTTGGCTACGAGCAGTACTTC.

This clone appeared once. V and J are TRBV6-5 and TRBJ1-1; 7 bases align to TRBD1. Germline CDR1 reads MNHEY; CDR2 reads SVGAGI. The CDR3 length is 15 residues. With 0 bases clipped from V and 4 bases from J, the junction kept 5 bases outside the gene matches. This chain's CDR3 is CASSYSTGPGTEAFF. Here the CDR3 DNA reads TGTGCCAGCAGTTACTCGACAGGGCCGGGCACTGAAGCTTTCTTT.

This chain joins TRBV5-1 and TRBJ1-2; D is ambiguous. Germline V gene data show CDR1 as SGHRS and CDR2 as YFSETQ. Trimming left V 0 bases short and J 4 bases short, with 1 base between. CDR3 size: 11 residues. CDR3 sequence reads: CASSLGYGYTF. DNA for the CDR3: TGCGCCAGCAGCTTGGGCTATGGCTACACCTTC.

The rearrangement links TRBV28 to TRBJ1-4; 7 positions agree with TRBD1. The CDR3 contains 15 residues. Germline CDR1 MDHEN, CDR2 SYDVKM. Losses at the gene ends were 5 bases for V and 7 bases for J; bases not matched to a gene: 10. CDR3: CASSPRQGWVEKLFF. The DNA of the CDR3 is TGTGCCAGCAGTCCACGACAGGGTTGGGTTGAAAAACTGTTTTTT.

The chain combines TRBV15 with TRBJ2-2, with D possibly being TRBD1 (6 bases). Germline V gene data show CDR1 as LNHNV and CDR2 as YYDKDF (reference sequence). This CDR3 comprises 17 residues. V lost 0 bases and J lost 5, with 16 bases in between. CDR3 DNA: TGTGCCACCAGCAGAGATGGGATGGGGGCGCGTACCGGGGAGCTGTTTTTT. This gives the protein CATSRDGMGARTGELFF.

The rearrangement links TRBV27 to TRBJ2-5, with D perhaps matching TRBD1 (5 bases). The germline V gene encodes CDR1 MNHEY and CDR2 SMNVEV (reference sequence). CDR3 length: 13 amino acids. The V end was cut by 4 bases, the J end by 2 bases, with 8 bases between. CDR3: CASSYRQQETQYF. In DNA form, the CDR3 reads TGTGCCAGCAGTTATAGACAGCAAGAGACCCAGTACTTC.

DNA of the CDR3: TGTGCCAGCAGCTTACCACGGACTAGCGGGAGAGGGGTGGGAAGCACAGATACGCAGTATTTT. Residues: CASSLPRTSGRGVGSTDTQYF. The V call is TRBV7-8, the J call TRBJ2-3, with 13 bases identical to TRBD2. Germline V gene data show CDR1 as SGHVS and CDR2 as FQNEAQ. Losses at the gene ends were 2 bases for V and 0 bases for J; bases not matched to a gene: 14. This CDR3 region has 21 residues.

The rearrangement joins TRBV5-5 to TRBJ1-3; D not certain. The V end was cut by 4 bases, the J end by 2 bases, with 10 bases between. CDR1 is SGHKS, CDR2 YYEKEE, per germline (reference sequence). The CDR3 totals 14 residues. The CDR3 sequence: CASSAAGAGNTIYF. The CDR3 bases are TGTGCCAGCAGCGCGGCAGGCGCTGGAAACACCATATATTTT.

Details on this clone: Distinct nucleotide sequences in the sample also encode this CDR3. The chain recombines TRBV5-1 with TRBJ1-3; unclear D gene. Looked up from germline, CDR1 is SGHRS and CDR2 is YFSETQ. The V and J ends lost 2 bases and 0 bases respectively, with 12 bases between them. The length of the CDR3 is 16 residues. The CDR3 reads CASSFYGSRSGNTIYF. In DNA form, the CDR3 reads TGCGCCAGCAGCTTTTATGGCTCCCGCTCTGGAAACACCATATATTTT.

V usage is TRBV4-1 and J usage is TRBJ2-5; D could derive from TRBD1 or TRBD2 (5 bases each). V was clipped by 3 bases and J by 6 bases, with 17 bases between them. Germline loops: CDR1 MGHRA, CDR2 YSYEKL. The CDR3 is 15 residues long. The chain's CDR3 is CASSQFQGAPQTQYF. CDR3 bases: TGCGCCAGCAGCCAGTTCCAGGGAGCCCCGCAGACCCAGTACTTC.

This chain uses TRBV2 with TRBJ1-3; possible D gene TRBD1, 6 bases. Germline V gives CDR1 SNHLY, CDR2 FYNNEI. Trimming cost V 5 bases and J 2 bases, with 10 bases left between them. CDR3 length equals 14 residues. The CDR3: CASSHRETGNTIYF. The CDR3 region has the DNA TGTGCCAGCAGTCACAGGGAAACTGGAAACACCATATATTTT.